The TCR beta chain under discussion was sequenced for a study of blood T cell repertoires in COVID-19. Across the study: Sources were T cells, B-cell-depleted T cells, or PBMCs; the material itself was cDNA or gDNA.

Patients at the Seattle site were enrolled during active infection and followed longitudinally. Authors' methods: Reference gene primer amplification gave nucleated cell count estimates. Assay used: immunoSEQ multiplex PCR; TCRdb lists only in-frame clones, some missing. From that table come the V and J calls and clone size; the DNA was used to work out D and trimming. Counted here are approximately 25,000 clones, roughly 79% occurring once; the ten biggest clones make up around 7%. Trimming left V 9 bases short and J 5 bases short, with 13 bases between. This CDR3 contains 13 residues. Germline CDR1 LNHDA, CDR2 SQIVND (reference sequence).

The sequencing sample was made of peripheral blood. The V gene is TRBV19, the J gene TRBJ1-4, with D tentatively TRBD1 (6 bases). The sequence derives from a man aged 45-60 years with COVID-19, enrolled during active disease. The CDR3 sequence is CASSQGPNEKLFF. The CDR3 DNA reads as TGTGCCAGCTCACAGGGACCGAATGAAAAACTGTTTTTT.